Listed here are 27 T cell receptor beta chains from one sample, sequenced in a study of T cells after posttransplantation cyclophosphamide. The method was immunoSEQ multiplex PCR; TCRdb's version includes in-frame clones alone and lacks a portion of them. This sample has about 66,000 clones, with 93% found just once. Material for sequencing was PBMCs. These receptors were taken from a woman aged 25 to 45 in good health and a related stem cell transplant donor.

The V and J genes are TRBV13 and TRBJ2-7; D may be TRBD1 (5 bases). Trimming cost V 0 bases and J 3 bases, with 9 bases left between them. The length of the CDR3 is 14 residues. Germline loops: CDR1 PRHDT, CDR2 FYEKMQ (reference sequence). CDR3 region: CASSLGPQGYEQYF. The CDR3 DNA reads as TGTGCCAGCAGCTTAGGCCCCCAGGGCTACGAGCAGTACTTC.

The chain is built from TRBV2 and TRBJ2-7; D unclear. Germline V lookup: CDR1 SNHLY, CDR2 FYNNEI. V was clipped by 1 base and J by 9 bases, with 13 bases between them. The CDR3 is made up of 13 amino acids. DNA for the CDR3: TGTGCCAGCAGTGAAGAATTACGGTCGGTGCAGTACTTC. Translated, it gives CASSEELRSVQYF. The whole variable domain, filled in from reference TRBV2 and TRBJ2-7, reads EPEVTQTPSHQVTQMGQEVILRCVPISNHLYFYWYRQILGQKVEFLVSFYNNEISEKSEIFDDQFSVERPDGSNFTLKIRSTKLEDSAMYFCASSEELRSVQYFGPGTRLTVT.

The genes are TRBV7-9 and TRBJ2-1; D could derive from TRBD1 or TRBD2 (7 bases each). Germline V gene sequence: CDR1 SEHNR, CDR2 FQNEAQ (reference sequence). V was trimmed by 2 bases and J by 11 bases, leaving 19 bases between them. The CDR3 consists of 15 residues. The CDR3 spells CASSLLNREGAKQFF. The DNA of the CDR3 is TGTGCCAGCAGCTTACTTAACAGGGAGGGGGCCAAGCAGTTCTTC.

The chain joins TRBV5-1 to TRBJ1-1; no firm D call. This CDR3 is 13 amino acids long. Trimming took 2 bases from V and 1 from J, leaving 6 bases between them. Germline lookup yields CDR1 SGHRS and CDR2 YFSETQ. In nucleotides, the CDR3 is TGCGCCAGCAGCTTTTTGGAGAACACTGAAGCTTTCTTT. Its translation: CASSFLENTEAFF.

The gene calls are TRBV5-1 and TRBJ1-1; weak D call: TRBD1 (5 bases). This CDR3 region has 13 residues. V lost 3 bases and J lost 0, with 6 bases in between. Germline loops: CDR1 SGHRS, CDR2 YFSETQ. The CDR3 here is CASSSRVNTEAFF. CDR3 sequence (DNA): TGCGCCAGCAGCTCCAGGGTGAACACTGAAGCTTTCTTT.

The chain uses TRBV5-4 and TRBJ2-7; D could derive from TRBD1 or TRBD2 (5 bases each). CDR1 and CDR2 (germline): SGHNT, YYREEE (reference sequence). This CDR3 is built from 13 residues. Deletions cut 4 bases from V and 3 bases from J, with 11 bases between. CDR3 region: CASSLGRSYEQYF. In nucleotides, the CDR3 is TGTGCCAGCAGCCTGGGACGGAGCTACGAGCAGTACTTC. Combining the CDR3 with reference TRBV5-4 and TRBJ2-7 gives the whole variable domain ETGVTQSPTHLIKTRGQQVTLRCSSQSGHNTVSWYQQALGQGPQFIFQYYREEENGRGNFPPRFSGLQFPNYSSELNVNALELDDSALYLCASSLGRSYEQYFGPGTRLTVT.

The chain links TRBV11-2 to TRBJ2-1; D is tentatively TRBD1 or TRBD2 (5 bases each). Per germline, CDR1 SGHAT and CDR2 FQNNGV. The CDR3 length is 11 residues. V lost 4 bases and J 12 bases, leaving 10 bases between the germline ends. For the CDR3, the DNA is TGTGCCAGCAGCTCCGGGACCATGCAGTTCTTC. Encoded protein: CASSSGTMQFF.

The chain employs TRBV19 and TRBJ1-1, with TRBD1 as a possible D gene (5 bases). V was trimmed by 5 bases and J by 0 bases, leaving 19 bases between them. Germline V gives CDR1 LNHDA, CDR2 SQIVND (reference sequence). The CDR3 length is 17 residues. Written as DNA, the CDR3 is TGTGCCAGTAGTCTAAGGGGCTCGAAGAGTCTGAACACTGAAGCTTTCTTT. It specifies CASSLRGSKSLNTEAFF.

The sample holds one count of this clone. At one boundary the junction diverges from the germline segment, which might be a read error. The CDR3 nucleotides are TGCCCGGCTCCTTTGGGTGCCCTCACGAACACCGGGGAGCTGTTTTTT. Translation gives CPAPLGALTNTGELFF. The chain has TRBV2 and TRBJ2-2, with D uncertain. CDR3 length: 16 amino acids. Germline lookup yields CDR1 SNHLY and CDR2 FYNNEI.

This clone was detected once. V and J are TRBV4-2 and TRBJ1-2; 11 bases line up with TRBD1. Germline trimming cut 4 bases from V and 4 bases from J; bases unmatched to any gene: 8. There are 16 residues in the CDR3. Per the germline V gene, CDR1 is LGHNA and CDR2 is YNFKEQ. The chain's CDR3 is CASSPSGQGVRYGYTF. CDR3 nucleotide sequence: TGTGCCAGCAGCCCGTCGGGACAGGGGGTTCGCTATGGCTACACCTTC.

Of note for this clone: Other DNA sequences from this sample encode an identical CDR3 as well. This chain uses TRBV6-1 with TRBJ1-5, with TRBD1 matching over 7 bases. CDR3 length: 13 amino acids. The V and J ends lost 3 bases and 4 bases, in that order; junction bases with no gene match: 0. Germline lookup yields CDR1 MNHNS and CDR2 SASEGT. The CDR3 DNA is TGTGCCAGCAGTGAGACAGGGAATCAGCCCCAGCATTTT. Translation gives CASSETGNQPQHF.

This clone was seen once. This chain connects TRBV20-1 to TRBJ1-1; possible D gene TRBD1, 5 bases. V was pared by 6 bases and J by 11 bases, with 16 bases between. There are 11 residues in the CDR3. Germline CDR1 DFQATT, CDR2 SNEGSKA (reference sequence). DNA for the CDR3: TGCAGTGCCCTCTTCGGGGCGGAGGCTTTCTTT. Protein: CSALFGAEAFF.

This rearrangement joins TRBV13 to TRBJ2-1, with 8 bases lining up with TRBD1. There are 13 residues in the CDR3. Germline V gene sequence: CDR1 PRHDT, CDR2 FYEKMQ (reference sequence). J lost 10 bases, V lost 5 bases, and 7 bases had no gene match. In nucleotides, the CDR3 is TGTGCCAGCAGCACAGGACAGGGCGGGGAGCAGTTCTTC. Protein product: CASSTGQGGEQFF.

The CDR3 region is CASSESRGRNTEAFF. CDR3 nucleotide sequence: TGCGCCAGCAGTGAGTCACGGGGCCGGAACACTGAAGCTTTCTTT. This rearrangement joins TRBV10-1 to TRBJ1-1, with a weak D call TRBD1 (5 bases). Germline V gene lookup returns CDR1 WNHNN and CDR2 SYGVQD (reference sequence). The V gene lost 0 bases and the J gene lost 1 base, with 9 bases spanning the gap. This CDR3 has 15 residues.

The chain uses TRBV19 and TRBJ1-2; D uncertain. V lost 2 bases to trimming and J lost 2 bases, with 6 bases between them. The germline CDR1 and CDR2 sequences are LNHDA and SQIVND (reference sequence). This CDR3 contains 13 residues. In DNA form, the CDR3 reads TGTGCCAGTAGTATACAGAGGAACTATGGCTACACCTTC. It is translated as CASSIQRNYGYTF.

V gene TRBV5-1 combines with J gene TRBJ2-7; maybe TRBD1 (6 bases). This CDR3 is 15 amino acids long. The germline V gene encodes CDR1 SGHRS and CDR2 YFSETQ. Trimming shortened V by 4 bases and J by 3 bases, and 17 bases separated the two germline ends. Here the CDR3 reads CASSLIRGPNYEQYF. The CDR3 bases are TGCGCCAGCAGCCTCATCAGGGGTCCCAACTACGAGCAGTACTTC.

This rearrangement joins TRBV11-2 to TRBJ2-3; D gene uncertain. The CDR3 is made up of 13 amino acids. With 4 bases removed from V and 4 bases from J, the gap between germline ends came to 9 bases. Germline loops: CDR1 SGHAT, CDR2 FQNNGV. The chain's CDR3 is CASSWTEADTQYF. The DNA of the CDR3 is TGTGCCAGCAGCTGGACCGAGGCAGATACGCAGTATTTT.

The chain carries TRBV5-4 and TRBJ2-3, with TRBD2 as a possible D gene (7 bases). Trimming took 5 bases from V and 4 from J, leaving 14 bases between them. The germline V gene encodes CDR1 SGHNT and CDR2 YYREEE (reference sequence). The CDR3 consists of 14 residues. CDR3 DNA sequence: TGTGCCAGCAGAGGGGGGGCCAAGTCAGATACGCAGTATTTT. Its protein is CASRGGAKSDTQYF.

This chain joins TRBV6-5 and TRBJ1-5; D unresolved. The CDR3 contains 13 residues. Germline CDR1 is MNHEY and CDR2 is SVGAGI. Trimming cost V 2 bases and J 6 bases, with 8 bases left between them. CDR3 in amino acids: CASSYGARQPQHF. CDR3 nucleotides: TGTGCCAGCAGTTACGGTGCCCGTCAGCCCCAGCATTTT.

This rearrangement joins TRBV5-1 to TRBJ2-3; D ambiguous. V was shortened by 6 bases and J by 0 bases, with 14 bases between the two germline ends. Germline CDR1 SGHRS, CDR2 YFSETQ. The CDR3 covers 15 residues. The CDR3 region is CASKRDGPSTDTQYF. The CDR3 DNA is TGCGCCAGCAAGAGAGACGGGCCTAGCACAGATACGCAGTATTTT.

The chain employs TRBV6-6 and TRBJ1-1, with D perhaps TRBD1 (5 bases). This CDR3 has 15 residues. V lost 0 bases and J 1 base, leaving 9 bases between the germline ends. Germline V CDR1 and CDR2: MNHNY, SVGAGI (reference sequence). CDR3 coding DNA: TGTGCCAGCAGTTACTCGGGGGGTGGGAACACTGAAGCTTTCTTT. It codes for CASSYSGGGNTEAFF.

This rearrangement joins TRBV7-9 to TRBJ1-2, with D possibly being TRBD1 (5 bases). This CDR3 is built from 17 residues. Per the germline V gene, CDR1 is SEHNR and CDR2 is FQNEAQ (reference sequence). The V gene lost 0 bases and the J gene lost 4 bases, with 18 bases spanning the gap. The CDR3 sequence: CASSLAEASTARYGYTF. CDR3 nucleotides: TGTGCCAGCAGCTTAGCCGAAGCCTCGACAGCGCGCTATGGCTACACCTTC.

The chain combines TRBV15 with TRBJ1-2; D not resolved. V was cut by 8 bases and J by 0 bases, with 13 bases left in between. CDR1 and CDR2 (germline): LNHNV, YYDKDF (reference sequence). The CDR3 is 14 residues long. The CDR3 loop reads CATSFTEPNYGYTF. In DNA, the CDR3 is TGTGCCACCTCCTTTACAGAACCTAACTATGGCTACACCTTC. Supplemented by reference TRBV15 and TRBJ1-2, the full variable domain reads DAMVIQNPRYQVTQFGKPVTLSCSQTLNHNVMYWYQQKSSQAPKLLFHYYDKDFNNEADTPDNFQSRRPNTSFCFLDIRSPGLGDTAMYLCATSFTEPNYGYTFGSGTRLTVV.

The count of this clone is one. This chain links TRBV7-2 with TRBJ2-5; 9 bases are a match to TRBD1. V lost 4 bases to trimming and J lost 1 base; unmatched junction nucleotides: 13. Germline values: CDR1 SGHTA, CDR2 FQGNSA. This CDR3 is 18 amino acids long. The CDR3 is CASSSPSGTGRIQETQYF. In nucleotides, the CDR3 is TGTGCCAGCAGCTCCCCCTCCGGGACAGGGCGAATCCAAGAGACCCAGTACTTC.

J is TRBJ2-5 and V is TRBV6-5; D is ambiguous. CDR3 length: 11 amino acids. Trimming cost V 2 bases and J 6 bases, with 4 bases left between them. CDR1 is MNHEY and CDR2 is SVGAGI in the germline V gene. CDR3 in DNA: TGTGCCAGCAGTTACGGCCAGACCCAGTACTTC. Translated, it gives CASSYGQTQYF.

The CDR3 DNA sequence: TGTGCCAGCTCACTTCTAAGGGGTGAAGCTTTCTTT. Protein product: CASSLLRGEAFF. The V call is TRBV18, the J call TRBJ1-1, with TRBD1 as a possible D gene (5 bases). The CDR3 loop spans 12 amino acids. Germline V gene sequence: CDR1 KGHSH, CDR2 LQKENI. Trimming stripped 4 bases from V and 7 bases from J, with 10 bases between.

The chain's CDR3 is CASSARDSGYEQYF. Here the CDR3 DNA reads TGCGCCAGCAGCGCCCGGGACAGCGGCTACGAGCAGTACTTC. This rearrangement joins TRBV5-1 to TRBJ2-7; 7 nucleotides match TRBD1. This CDR3 is 14 amino acids long. CDR1 and CDR2 (germline): SGHRS, YFSETQ. Trimming at V came to 4 bases and at J to 3 bases, leaving 7 bases not matched to a gene.